The clone carrying this T cell receptor beta chain has at least ten counts. Its target is not known. The sample belongs to a study of T cell responses to AZD1222 COVID-19 vaccine. Study-level information: Second-dose groups at about 4 or about 12 weeks were pooled. Study-wide points: Distributed over spike, vaccine-associated CD4 TCRs predominated at 160-218 and 743-854.

Repertoires were generated with immunoSEQ multiplex PCR, while TCRdb's copy carries only in-frame clones and drops some. The repertoire holds around 130,000 clones, 86% seen once, with 12% in the top ten. Sequencing was performed on peripheral blood, taken on day 0 of AZD1222 vaccination. The clonotype comes from an adult in good health.

The CDR3, as DNA: TGTGCCAGCAGCTCATTAGCGGGAGGGCCGAATGAGCAGTTCTTC. Translation gives CASSSLAGGPNEQFF. The V call is TRBV7-6, the J call TRBJ2-1; 11 bases align to TRBD2. The CDR3 sequence is 15 residues long. V gave up 4 bases and J gave up 7 bases; unmatched junction bases: 6. The germline V gene has CDR1 SGHVS and CDR2 FNYEAQ.